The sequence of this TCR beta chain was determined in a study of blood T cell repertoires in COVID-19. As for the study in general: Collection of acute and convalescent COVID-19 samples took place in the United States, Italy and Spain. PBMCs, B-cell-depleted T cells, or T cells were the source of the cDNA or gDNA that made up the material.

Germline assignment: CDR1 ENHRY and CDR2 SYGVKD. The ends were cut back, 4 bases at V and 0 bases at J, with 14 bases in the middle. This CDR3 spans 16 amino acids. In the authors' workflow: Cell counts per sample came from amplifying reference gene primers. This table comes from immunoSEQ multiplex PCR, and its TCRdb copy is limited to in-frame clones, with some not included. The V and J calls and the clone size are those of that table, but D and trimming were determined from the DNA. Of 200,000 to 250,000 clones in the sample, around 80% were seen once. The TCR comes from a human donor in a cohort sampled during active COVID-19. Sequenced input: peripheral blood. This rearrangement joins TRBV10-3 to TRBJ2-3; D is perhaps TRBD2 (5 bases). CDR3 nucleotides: TGTGCCATCAGTGCCGCGGGCTACTCTAGCACAGATACGCAGTATTTT. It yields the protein CAISAAGYSSTDTQYF.